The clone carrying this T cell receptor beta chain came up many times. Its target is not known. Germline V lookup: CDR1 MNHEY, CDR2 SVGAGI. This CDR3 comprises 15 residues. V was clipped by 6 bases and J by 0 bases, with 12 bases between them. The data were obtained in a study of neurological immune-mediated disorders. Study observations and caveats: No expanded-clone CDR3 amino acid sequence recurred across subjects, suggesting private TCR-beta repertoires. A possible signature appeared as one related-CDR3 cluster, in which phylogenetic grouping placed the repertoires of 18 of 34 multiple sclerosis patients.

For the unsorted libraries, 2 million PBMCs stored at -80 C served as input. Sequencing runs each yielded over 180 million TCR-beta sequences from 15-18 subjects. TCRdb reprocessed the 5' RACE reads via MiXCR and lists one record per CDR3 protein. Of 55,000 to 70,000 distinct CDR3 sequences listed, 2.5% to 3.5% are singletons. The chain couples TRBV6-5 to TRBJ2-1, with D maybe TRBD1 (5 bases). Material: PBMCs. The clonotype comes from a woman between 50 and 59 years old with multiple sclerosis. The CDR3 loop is CASSSDSYSYNEQFF. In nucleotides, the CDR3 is TGTGCCAGCAGCTCCGACAGTTACTCCTACAATGAGCAGTTCTTC.